This T cell receptor (beta chain) is from a study of Ad26.COV2.S vaccination and SARS-CoV-2 variants. Study summary: Intramuscularly, Ad26.COV2.S was given either once or twice, 56 days apart.

Here immunoSEQ multiplex PCR was the method, and the copy in TCRdb shows in-frame clones only, minus some. Of under 600,000 clones in the sample, nearly 90% were seen once. V lost 5 bases and J lost 8, with 9 bases in between. This CDR3 region has 11 residues. Germline CDR1 reads MNHEY; CDR2 reads SVGEGT. Indicated treatment: some 19 received Ad26.COV2.S at low or high dose, single or two shots; about 5 received placebo; per-sample allocation not given. Sample collection was performed on day 63 after the first vaccine or placebo injection. An 18-55-year-old adult in Boston served as donor. The source material was peripheral blood, sampled in a trial of Ad26.COV2.S vaccine versus placebo. The receptor's source is a person between 18 and 65 years old who received the Ad26.COV2.S COVID-19 vaccine or a placebo. The V and J genes are TRBV6-2 or TRBV6-3 and TRBJ1-2, with no clear D. The CDR3 sequence: CASSEGGGYTF. The CDR3 DNA reads TGTGCCAGCAGTGAGGGAGGAGGCTACACCTTC.